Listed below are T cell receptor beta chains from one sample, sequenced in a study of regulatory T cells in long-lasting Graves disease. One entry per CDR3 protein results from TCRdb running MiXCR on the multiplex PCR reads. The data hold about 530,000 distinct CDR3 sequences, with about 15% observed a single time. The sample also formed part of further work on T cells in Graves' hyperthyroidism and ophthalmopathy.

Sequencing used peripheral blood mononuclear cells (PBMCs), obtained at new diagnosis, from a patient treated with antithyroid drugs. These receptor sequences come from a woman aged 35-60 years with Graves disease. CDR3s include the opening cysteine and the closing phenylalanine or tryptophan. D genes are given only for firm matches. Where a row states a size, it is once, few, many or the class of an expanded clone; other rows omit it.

CDR3 protein: CASSPRTGGGEKLFF
CDR3 DNA: TGTGCCAGCAGCCCTCGGACAGGGGGAGGGGAAAAACTGTTTTTT
V gene: TRBV2
D gene: TRBD1
clone size: NA
J gene: TRBJ1-4

CDR3 protein: CASSSGQTQETQYF
CDR3 DNA: TGTGCCAGCAGCTCCGGACAGACCCAAGAGACCCAGTACTTC
V gene: TRBV7-9
D gene: NA
clone size: NA
J gene: TRBJ2-5

CDR3 protein: CASGEGDRAQYF
CDR3 DNA: TGCGCCAGCGGCGAGGGGGACAGGGCGCAGTATTTT
V gene: TRBV5-1
D gene: TRBD1
clone size: NA
J gene: TRBJ2-3

CDR3 protein: CASSLAVHGNEQFF
CDR3 DNA: TGTGCCAGCAGCTTGGCGGTTCATGGTAATGAGCAGTTCTTC
V gene: TRBV5-5
D gene: NA
clone size: many
J gene: TRBJ2-1

CDR3 protein: CASSVHGQGSSPLHF
CDR3 DNA: TGTGCCAGCAGTGTCCACGGACAGGGTAGTTCACCCCTCCACTTT
V gene: TRBV2
D gene: TRBD1
clone size: many
J gene: TRBJ1-6

CDR3 protein: CASSPLEGLRGEQYF
CDR3 DNA: TGTGCCAGCAGCCCTTTGGAGGGTCTCCGTGGCGAGCAGTACTTC
V gene: TRBV6-2/TRBV6-3
D gene: NA
clone size: NA
J gene: TRBJ2-7

CDR3 protein: CASRQGLAVVETQYF
CDR3 DNA: TGTGCCAGCAGACAGGGACTAGCGGTTGTGGAGACCCAGTACTTC
V gene: TRBV12-3/TRBV12-4
D gene: TRBD2
clone size: many
J gene: TRBJ2-5

CDR3 protein: CASSLGEVANYGYTF
CDR3 DNA: TGTGCCAGCAGTTTAGGAGAGGTAGCTAACTATGGCTACACCTTC
V gene: TRBV12-3/TRBV12-4
D gene: NA
clone size: many
J gene: TRBJ1-2

CDR3 protein: CASSRVGFDARGETQYF
CDR3 DNA: TGTGCCAGCAGCCGGGTTGGCTTTGACGCCCGGGGAGAGACCCAGTACTTC
V gene: TRBV11-2
D gene: NA
clone size: few
J gene: TRBJ2-5

CDR3 protein: CASKNYEQYF
CDR3 DNA: TGTGCCAGCAAAAACTACGAGCAGTACTTC
V gene: TRBV6-1
D gene: NA
clone size: many
J gene: TRBJ2-7

CDR3 protein: CASSARADTQYF
CDR3 DNA: TGTGCCAGCAGCGCCCGCGCAGATACGCAGTATTTT
V gene: TRBV7-9
D gene: NA
clone size: many
J gene: TRBJ2-3

CDR3 protein: CASSALGVPSSGNTIYF
CDR3 DNA: TGTGCCAGCAGCGCTCTCGGGGTGCCGAGCTCTGGAAACACCATATATTTT
V gene: TRBV7-9
D gene: NA
clone size: few
J gene: TRBJ1-3

CDR3 protein: CASSFPGGGTYEQYF
CDR3 DNA: TGTGCCAGCAGTTTCCCCGGGGGGGGCACCTACGAGCAGTACTTC
V gene: TRBV2
D gene: TRBD2
clone size: NA
J gene: TRBJ2-7

CDR3 protein: CASSFQGFQPQHF
CDR3 DNA: TGTGCCAGCAGTTTCCAGGGCTTTCAGCCCCAGCATTTT
V gene: TRBV28
D gene: NA
clone size: few
J gene: TRBJ1-5

CDR3 protein: CASSIGGPRYGYTF
CDR3 DNA: TGTGCCAGTAGTATTGGCGGTCCTAGGTATGGCTACACCTTC
V gene: TRBV19
D gene: NA
clone size: NA
J gene: TRBJ1-2

CDR3 protein: CASYGGAFTGELFF
CDR3 DNA: TGTGCCAGCTATGGGGGGGCTTTCACCGGGGAGCTGTTTTTT
V gene: TRBV6-1
D gene: NA
clone size: NA
J gene: TRBJ2-2

CDR3 protein: CASSQERSGSPNEKLFF
CDR3 DNA: TGCGCCAGCAGCCAAGAAAGATCCGGGTCCCCTAATGAAAAACTGTTTTTT
V gene: TRBV4-1
D gene: NA
clone size: many
J gene: TRBJ1-4

CDR3 protein: CASQTSYGGILIGDSGNTIYF
CDR3 DNA: TGTGCCAGTCAAACGTCATACGGAGGGATTCTTATCGGGGACTCTGGAAACACCATATATTTT
V gene: TRBV19
D gene: NA
clone size: few
J gene: TRBJ1-3

CDR3 protein: CASSPTGGTNQETQYF
CDR3 DNA: TGTGCCAGTAGTCCGACCGGGGGGACTAACCAAGAGACCCAGTACTTC
V gene: TRBV19
D gene: TRBD2
clone size: once
J gene: TRBJ2-5

CDR3 protein: CAISVGRGIFEQYF
CDR3 DNA: TGTGCCATCAGTGTGGGCAGGGGGATCTTTGAGCAGTACTTC
V gene: TRBV10-3
D gene: TRBD1
clone size: few
J gene: TRBJ2-7

CDR3 protein: CASSFAERGLGLTDTQYF
CDR3 DNA: TGTGCCAGCAGCTTTGCCGAGCGGGGGCTCGGGTTGACAGATACGCAGTATTTT
V gene: TRBV13
D gene: TRBD2
clone size: NA
J gene: TRBJ2-3

CDR3 protein: CASSLGLVADTQYF
CDR3 DNA: TGTGCCAGCAGCTTAGGGCTAGTGGCAGATACGCAGTATTTT
V gene: TRBV5-1
D gene: NA
clone size: many
J gene: TRBJ2-3

CDR3 protein: CASSLRGKWADTHYF
CDR3 DNA: TGTGCCAGCAGCCTTCGGGGGAAGTGGGCAGATACGCATTATTTT
V gene: TRBV5-6
D gene: NA
clone size: NA
J gene: TRBJ2-3

CDR3 protein: CASSPRGAYNSPLHF
CDR3 DNA: TGTGCCAGCAGTCCACGAGGGGCCTATAATTCACCCCTCCACTTT
V gene: TRBV28
D gene: NA
clone size: NA
J gene: TRBJ1-6

CDR3 protein: CASSLSDPNYGYTF
CDR3 DNA: TGCGCCAGCAGCTTGTCGGATCCCAACTATGGCTACACCTTC
V gene: TRBV5-1
D gene: NA
clone size: many
J gene: TRBJ1-2

CDR3 protein: CASSSLGGVDEQYF
CDR3 DNA: TGTGCCAGCAGCTCCCTGGGGGGGGTCGACGAGCAGTACTTC
V gene: TRBV3-1
D gene: TRBD2
clone size: few
J gene: TRBJ2-7

CDR3 protein: CASGLIDRNEQFF
CDR3 DNA: TGTGCTAGTGGTTTGATCGACCGCAATGAGCAGTTCTTC
V gene: TRBV12-5
D gene: NA
clone size: many
J gene: TRBJ2-1

CDR3 protein: CASSQDLPTGELFF
CDR3 DNA: TGTGCCAGCAGCCAAGACTTGCCCACCGGGGAGCTGTTTTTT
V gene: TRBV3-1
D gene: NA
clone size: few
J gene: TRBJ2-2

CDR3 protein: CASSSPPNTYEQYF
CDR3 DNA: TGTGCCAGCAGCTCGCCCCCTAACACCTACGAGCAGTACTTC
V gene: TRBV7-9
D gene: NA
clone size: few
J gene: TRBJ2-7

CDR3 protein: CASSLEVTGNTIYF
CDR3 DNA: TGTGCCAGCAGCTTGGAAGTTACTGGAAACACCATATATTTT
V gene: TRBV5-5
D gene: NA
clone size: many
J gene: TRBJ1-3

CDR3 protein: CASSSPGHFQETQYF
CDR3 DNA: TGTGCCAGCAGCTCTCCGGGACACTTCCAAGAGACCCAGTACTTC
V gene: TRBV7-6
D gene: NA
clone size: few
J gene: TRBJ2-5

CDR3 protein: CASMGGIYYGYTF
CDR3 DNA: TGTGCCAGCATGGGCGGCATATACTATGGCTACACCTTC
V gene: TRBV6-1
D gene: NA
clone size: many
J gene: TRBJ1-2

CDR3 protein: CASSLASSGSYGYTF
CDR3 DNA: TGTGCCAGCAGTTTAGCTTCTAGCGGCAGTTATGGCTACACCTTC
V gene: TRBV12-3/TRBV12-4
D gene: NA
clone size: many
J gene: TRBJ1-2

CDR3 protein: CASSPQGGSSGNTIYF
CDR3 DNA: TGTGCCAGCAGCCCCCAGGGCGGCAGCTCTGGAAACACCATATATTTT
V gene: TRBV7-3
D gene: NA
clone size: few
J gene: TRBJ1-3

CDR3 protein: CSARGDSGETQYF
CDR3 DNA: TGCAGTGCTAGGGGGGACAGTGGAGAGACCCAGTACTTC
V gene: TRBV20-1
D gene: TRBD1
clone size: many
J gene: TRBJ2-5

CDR3 protein: CASSLAGKRYNEQFF
CDR3 DNA: TGTGCCAGCAGCTTAGCAGGAAAAAGGTACAATGAGCAGTTCTTC
V gene: TRBV11-2
D gene: NA
clone size: NA
J gene: TRBJ2-1

CDR3 protein: CSARDLGANYGYTF
CDR3 DNA: TGCAGTGCTAGAGATCTGGGGGCTAACTATGGCTACACCTTC
V gene: TRBV20-1
D gene: NA
clone size: many
J gene: TRBJ1-2

CDR3 protein: CASSAGGVLPQHF
CDR3 DNA: TGTGCCAGCAGTGCTGGAGGAGTATTGCCCCAGCATTTT
V gene: TRBV6-1
D gene: NA
clone size: many
J gene: TRBJ1-5

CDR3 protein: CASSERGPNEKLFF
CDR3 DNA: TGTGCCAGCAGTGAACGGGGGCCTAATGAAAAACTGTTTTTT
V gene: TRBV2
D gene: NA
clone size: NA
J gene: TRBJ1-4

CDR3 protein: CASSEEPPGYYGYTF
CDR3 DNA: TGTGCCAGCAGTGAAGAGCCGCCAGGGTACTATGGCTACACCTTC
V gene: TRBV6-1
D gene: NA
clone size: NA
J gene: TRBJ1-2

CDR3 protein: CASSLAGAGTDTQYF
CDR3 DNA: TGTGCCAGTAGCCTTGCGGGGGCTGGAACAGATACGCAGTATTTT
V gene: TRBV19
D gene: NA
clone size: NA
J gene: TRBJ2-3

CDR3 protein: CASKGLSTEAFF
CDR3 DNA: TGTGCCAGCAAAGGGCTGAGCACTGAAGCTTTCTTT
V gene: TRBV9
D gene: NA
clone size: many
J gene: TRBJ1-1